This T cell receptor (beta chain) emerged from a study of OX40 agonist ivuxolimab in advanced cancers. Study summary: Among those treated, three patients had partial responses, one with hepatocellular carcinoma and two with cutaneous melanoma.

Germline assignment: CDR1 SGHDT and CDR2 YYEEEE. This CDR3 spans 17 amino acids. The J segment lost 6 bases and the V segment lost 6 bases, leaving 18 bases of the junction unmatched. A remark on this clone: Its cognate antigen is unknown.

Clones were sequenced by immunoSEQ multiplex PCR, and TCRdb holds only the in-frame ones, with some missing. Here the sample spans around 35,000 clones, about 90% being singletons. Blood draws occurred at baseline, cycle 4 day 1, and cycle 7 day 1. Study-wide results and caveats: Average numbers of expanded clones were greater in CD8+ T cells than in CD4+. Relatively little clonal expansion, among the lowest observed, appeared in partial responders at 0.1-3.0 mg/kg.

The material was CD4+ or CD8+ T cells sorted from blood, obtained in a trial of the OX40 agonist ivuxolimab. The gene calls are TRBV5-6 and TRBJ1-2; 9 positions match TRBD1. The sequence derives from an adult with an advanced solid tumor such as melanoma, head and neck, liver or kidney cancer. For the CDR3, the DNA is TGTGCCAGCACCCACATTGGGCCCCGGGACAGGGTCGATGGCTACACCTTC. Translation: CASTHIGPRDRVDGYTF.